This TCR beta chain appears in the sequencing data of a study of regulatory T cells in long-lasting Graves disease. The time point: newly diagnosed GD, antithyroid drugs for less than 3 months. Scientists built the TCR library using RNA that was extracted from PBMCs. The study's findings and limits: Possibly, too few samples lowered accuracy.

Germline V gene sequence: CDR1 MNHEY, CDR2 SVGEGT. Losses at the gene ends were 5 bases for V and 0 bases for J; bases not matched to a gene: 9. The CDR3 has 17 residues. HTBI primers from iRepertoire and Arm-PCR of CDR3 regions yielded the TCR beta libraries. How the authors handled the data: Analysis of the samples identified approximately 63 TRBV and around 15 TRBJ segments. MiXCR was run by TCRdb on the multiplex PCR reads, yielding one entry per CDR3 protein. The V and J calls here are based on TCRdb, not the publication. The profile shows around 500,000 distinct CDR3 sequences, roughly 13% of them singletons. About this clonotype: Antigen specificity is unknown.

The sample was also linked to a second study, of T cells in Graves' hyperthyroidism and ophthalmopathy.

This TCR was recovered from a young man with Graves disease. The starting material was peripheral blood mononuclear cells (PBMCs), obtained at new diagnosis, from a patient treated with antithyroid drugs. This sequence joins TRBV6-2 or TRBV6-3 and TRBJ1-1; 10 bases agree with TRBD1. The CDR3 nucleotides are TGTGCCAGCAGTGCCGGGACAGGGGCCTCCATGAACACTGAAGCTTTCTTT. This codes for CASSAGTGASMNTEAFF.